The 5 T cell receptor beta chains below were found in one sample sequenced in a study of control samples from healthy donors and cancer patients. Sequencing was performed with immunoSEQ multiplex PCR; in TCRdb, only in-frame clones are kept and a portion is missing. The table lists 70,000 to 75,000 clones, roughly 86% of them singletons. What was sequenced was PBMCs. Every receptor here comes from a man aged 55 to 70 with lung cancer.

V usage is TRBV25-1 and J usage is TRBJ2-7; TRBD1 agrees at 10 bases. Per germline, CDR1 MGHDK and CDR2 SYGVNS. The V segment lost 4 bases and the J segment 2 bases; nucleotides outside the gene matches: 2. CDR3 size: 14 residues. CDR3 in amino acids: CASSADRGAYEQYF. DNA of the CDR3: TGTGCCAGCAGTGCGGACAGGGGGGCCTACGAGCAGTACTTC.

This sequence joins TRBV4-1 and TRBJ2-3, with D hard to call. Germline V CDR1 and CDR2: MGHRA, YSYEKL. The CDR3 runs 16 residues. The V end was cut by 4 bases, the J end by 1 base, with 15 bases between. CDR3 protein: CASSPNAQYGTDTQYF. The DNA of the CDR3 is TGCGCCAGCAGCCCCAATGCCCAATACGGCACAGATACGCAGTATTTT.

A remark on this clone: One end of the junction fails to match germline, which may point to a read error. V usage is TRBV6-6 and J usage is TRBJ1-6; 8 nucleotides line up with TRBD1. CDR3 length equals 16 residues. In germline, CDR1 is MNHNY, CDR2 SVGAGI (reference sequence). CDR3 residues: CASSSRGQSFNSPLHF. CDR3 sequence (DNA): TGTGCCAGCAGCTCCAGGGGGCAGTCCTTTAATTCACCCCTCCACTTT.

The V call is TRBV27, the J call TRBJ2-7; D not certain. V was shortened by 2 bases and J by 4 bases, with 15 bases between the two germline ends. CDR3 length equals 15 residues. Germline lookup yields CDR1 MNHEY and CDR2 SMNVEV (reference sequence). The CDR3 loop is CASSLGPKGLYEQYF. In nucleotides, the CDR3 is TGTGCCAGCAGTTTAGGGCCGAAAGGGCTGTACGAGCAGTACTTC.

This clone showed up just a few times. This chain joins TRBV5-6 and TRBJ2-7, with D perhaps matching TRBD2 (5 bases). In germline, CDR1 is SGHDT, CDR2 YYEEEE. Trimming left V 4 bases short and J 6 bases short, with 14 bases between. This CDR3 has 13 amino acids. CDR3 loop: CASSENLSGEQYV. In DNA, the CDR3 is TGTGCCAGCAGCGAGAACCTGAGCGGCGAGCAGTACGTC.